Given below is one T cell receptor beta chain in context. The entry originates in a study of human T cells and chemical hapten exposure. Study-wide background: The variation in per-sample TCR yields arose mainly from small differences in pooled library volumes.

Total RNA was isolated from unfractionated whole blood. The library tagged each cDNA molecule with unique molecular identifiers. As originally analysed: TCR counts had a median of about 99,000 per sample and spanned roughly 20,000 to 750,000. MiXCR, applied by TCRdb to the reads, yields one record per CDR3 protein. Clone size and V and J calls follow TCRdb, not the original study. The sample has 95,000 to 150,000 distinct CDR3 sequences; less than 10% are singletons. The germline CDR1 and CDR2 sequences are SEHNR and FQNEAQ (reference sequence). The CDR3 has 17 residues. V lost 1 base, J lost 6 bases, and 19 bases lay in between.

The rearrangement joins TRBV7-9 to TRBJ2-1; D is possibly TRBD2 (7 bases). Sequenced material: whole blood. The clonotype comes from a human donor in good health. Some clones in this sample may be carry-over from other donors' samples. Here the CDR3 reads CASSLGVGGPMRNEQFF. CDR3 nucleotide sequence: TGTGCCAGCAGCTTAGGGGTGGGGGGGCCAATGCGCAATGAGCAGTTCTTC. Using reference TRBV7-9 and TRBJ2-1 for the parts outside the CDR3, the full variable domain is DTGVSQNPRHKITKRGQNVTFRCDPISEHNRLYWYRQTLGQGPEFLTYFQNEAQLEKSRLLSDRFSAERPKGSFSTLEIQRTEQGDSAMYLCASSLGVGGPMRNEQFFGPGTRLTVL.